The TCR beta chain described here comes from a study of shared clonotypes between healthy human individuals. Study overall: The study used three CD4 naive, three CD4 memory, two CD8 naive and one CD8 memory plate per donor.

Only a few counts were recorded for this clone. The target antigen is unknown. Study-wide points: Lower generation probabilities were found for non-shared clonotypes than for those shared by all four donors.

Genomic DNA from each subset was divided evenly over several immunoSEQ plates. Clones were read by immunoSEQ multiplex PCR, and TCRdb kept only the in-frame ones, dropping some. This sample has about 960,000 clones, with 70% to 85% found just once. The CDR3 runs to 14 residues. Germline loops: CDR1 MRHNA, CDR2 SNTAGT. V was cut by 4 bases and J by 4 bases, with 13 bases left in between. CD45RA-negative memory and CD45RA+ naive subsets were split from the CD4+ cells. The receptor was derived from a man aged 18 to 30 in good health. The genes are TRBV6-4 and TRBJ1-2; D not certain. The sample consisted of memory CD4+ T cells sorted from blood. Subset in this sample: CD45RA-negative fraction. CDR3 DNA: TGTGCCAGCAGTGGAGAGTTTACGGGCTATGGCTACACCTTC. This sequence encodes CASSGEFTGYGYTF.